This TCR beta chain was sequenced during a study of T cell changes during pregnancy in multiple sclerosis. The germline gives CDR1 MNHEY, CDR2 SVGAGI. V was clipped by 4 bases and J by 1 base, with 8 bases between them. CDR3 size: 13 residues. Libraries were prepared by immunoSEQ multiplex PCR; TCRdb keeps only in-frame clonotypes and omits some of them. In the table there are approximately 85,000 clones, approximately 89% of which are singletons. The sequence was collected from a female donor with multiple sclerosis, enrolled in a pregnancy study. The V gene is TRBV6-5, the J gene TRBJ2-7; D is uncertain. The sequencing here drew on peripheral blood, taken in the first trimester of pregnancy. The CDR3, as DNA: TGTGCCAGCAGTTTGGCCAGTTCCTACGAGCAGTACTTC. Its translation: CASSLASSYEQYF.